One sample yielded the 29 T cell receptor beta chains listed below, sequenced in a study of T cell responses to AZD1222 COVID-19 vaccine. Produced via immunoSEQ multiplex PCR; TCRdb's table is partial and in-frame only. The sample carries around 150,000 clones, 80% to 95% recorded once. The sequences come from peripheral blood, collected on day 0 of AZD1222 vaccination. Receptor source: an adult in good health.

This clone was picked up one time. The chain has TRBV3-1 (or the pseudogene TRBV3-2) and TRBJ2-5; no clear D gene. Trimming shortened V by 6 bases and J by 2 bases, and 7 bases separated the two germline ends. Germline V gene sequence: CDR1 LGHDT, CDR2 YNNKEL (reference sequence). The CDR3 has 12 residues. The CDR3 spells CASRKVQETQYF. The CDR3 DNA reads TGTGCCAGCAGAAAAGTGCAAGAGACCCAGTACTTC.

The V call is TRBV7-2, the J call TRBJ1-3; D unclear. With 1 base removed from V and 4 bases from J, the gap between germline ends came to 8 bases. CDR3 length: 14 residues. Germline CDR1 SGHTA, CDR2 FQGNSA. For the CDR3, the DNA is TGTGCCAGCAGCTTAGTGTTGGAGGGAAACACCATATATTTT. This codes for CASSLVLEGNTIYF.

This clone has a single count. This CDR3 reads CALRGAGKHEQYF. The CDR3 region has the DNA TGTGCCCTTCGGGGGGCTGGGAAACACGAGCAGTACTTC. V gene TRBV5-4 combines with J gene TRBJ2-7, with D tentatively TRBD2 (7 bases). The CDR3 sequence is 13 residues long. V was pared by 10 bases and J by 5 bases, with 19 bases between. The germline gives CDR1 SGHNT, CDR2 YYREEE (reference sequence).

The rearrangement joins TRBV5-1 to TRBJ2-7; D is perhaps TRBD2 (6 bases). The ends were cut back, 4 bases at V and 0 bases at J, with 17 bases in the middle. This CDR3 region has 16 residues. Germline loops: CDR1 SGHRS, CDR2 YFSETQ. The CDR3 region is CASSPQSGGSSYEQYF. For the CDR3, the DNA is TGCGCCAGCAGCCCACAATCCGGGGGTAGCTCCTACGAGCAGTACTTC. Drawing the rest from reference TRBV5-1 and TRBJ2-7, the complete variable domain is KAGVTQTPRYLIKTRGQQVTLSCSPISGHRSVSWYQQTPGQGLQFLFEYFSETQRNKGNFPGRFSGRQFSNSRSEMNVSTLELGDSALYLCASSPQSGGSSYEQYFGPGTRLTVT.

J is TRBJ2-7 and V is TRBV7-2, with D unresolved. The CDR3 is 16 residues long. In germline, CDR1 is SGHTA, CDR2 FQGNSA. Trimming cost V 4 bases and J 0 bases, with 16 bases left between them. In nucleotides, the CDR3 is TGTGCCAGCAGCTCCCGTGGAGCAACTTACTCCTACGAGCAGTACTTC. This gives the protein CASSSRGATYSYEQYF.

V and J are TRBV28 and TRBJ2-7; 8 nucleotides line up with TRBD1. The junction had 7 bases not matched to a gene; V was cut back by 2 bases and J by 4 bases. The germline CDR1 and CDR2 sequences are MDHEN and SYDVKM. The CDR3 runs to 15 residues. The CDR3 DNA sequence: TGTGCCAGCAGTTTAGGCCAGGGGGCATTATACGAGCAGTACTTC. Translation: CASSLGQGALYEQYF.

This clone occurred once. Written as DNA, the CDR3 is TGTGCCAGCAGCTCGAACACCGGGGAGCTGTTTTTT. Its protein product is CASSSNTGELFF. The chain uses TRBV7-9 and TRBJ2-2; D is undetermined. CDR1 is SEHNR and CDR2 is FQNEAQ in the germline V gene (reference sequence). V was clipped by 4 bases and J by 0 bases, with 0 bases between them. The CDR3 sequence is 12 residues long.

The V call is TRBV7-2, the J call TRBJ2-3, with D unresolved. Looked up from germline, CDR1 is SGHTA and CDR2 is FQGNSA. CDR3 size: 16 residues. V was trimmed by 2 bases and J by 2 bases, leaving 14 bases between them. This chain's CDR3 is CASSLPARDPTDTQYF. For the CDR3, the DNA is TGTGCCAGCAGCTTACCGGCCCGAGACCCCACAGATACGCAGTATTTT.

The chain couples TRBV5-1 to TRBJ1-1, with 10 bases that match TRBD1. Trimming took 3 bases from V and 6 from J; bases not matched to a gene: 5. Germline CDR1 SGHRS, CDR2 YFSETQ. This CDR3 comprises 14 residues. This CDR3 is CASSSGQGFAEAFF. The CDR3 DNA reads as TGCGCCAGCAGCTCGGGACAGGGGTTTGCTGAAGCTTTCTTT.

V is TRBV7-2 and J is TRBJ2-7, with D perhaps TRBD1 (5 bases). The germline V gene has CDR1 SGHTA and CDR2 FQGNSA. V was pared by 4 bases and J by 6 bases, with 13 bases between. The CDR3 spans 13 residues. CDR3 sequence: CASSYTRVGEQYF. The CDR3 bases are TGTGCCAGCAGCTACACCAGGGTTGGCGAGCAGTACTTC.

The rearrangement joins TRBV28 to TRBJ2-7; D remains ambiguous. Between the trimmed V and J ends, which lost 3 bases and 4 bases, there was a span of 10 bases. The CDR3 contains 13 residues. Per the germline V gene, CDR1 is MDHEN and CDR2 is SYDVKM. CDR3 amino acids: CASSLGYLYEQYF. The CDR3 DNA sequence: TGTGCCAGCAGTTTGGGGTATCTGTACGAGCAGTACTTC.

This clone showed up just once. This chain connects TRBV6-6 to TRBJ2-2, with a tentative D call TRBD2 (6 bases). Germline CDR1 is MNHNY and CDR2 is SVGAGI (reference sequence). The CDR3 sequence is 14 residues long. Trimming pared 7 bases from V and 1 base from J, leaving 10 bases between. The CDR3 coding sequence is TGTGCCAGCATCGGGAGAGGGAACACCGGGGAGCTGTTTTTT. Translation gives CASIGRGNTGELFF.

The chain recombines TRBV25-1 with TRBJ2-4; a weak D match, TRBD2 (7 bases). V lost 4 bases to trimming and J lost 5 bases, with 15 bases between them. The germline CDR1 and CDR2 sequences are MGHDK and SYGVNS. The CDR3 consists of 15 residues. The chain's CDR3 is CASSGTGGAENIQYF. The CDR3 DNA sequence: TGTGCCAGCAGTGGGACTGGGGGGGCGGAAAACATTCAGTACTTC.

This chain connects TRBV19 to TRBJ2-5; TRBD1 is a possible D gene (6 bases). This CDR3 spans 12 amino acids. Germline values: CDR1 LNHDA, CDR2 SQIVND (reference sequence). V was cut by 7 bases and J by 7 bases, with 13 bases left in between. CDR3 nucleotides: TGTGCCAGTAATGGGGGCCGTAGGACCCAGTACTTC. As protein: CASNGGRRTQYF.

The rearrangement uses TRBV7-2 and TRBJ2-1; either TRBD1 or TRBD2 may fit D (5 bases each). The CDR3 totals 14 residues. Trimming left V 5 bases short and J 9 bases short, with 17 bases between. Germline V gene sequence: CDR1 SGHTA, CDR2 FQGNSA. The CDR3: CASSRGRGESEQFF. The CDR3 DNA reads TGTGCCAGCAGCCGGGGACGAGGGGAAAGTGAGCAGTTCTTC.

The chain recombines TRBV6-6 with TRBJ2-7; 8 positions match TRBD1. In germline, CDR1 is MNHNY, CDR2 SVGAGI (reference sequence). This CDR3 has 15 amino acids. V lost 2 bases to trimming and J lost 5 bases; unmatched junction nucleotides: 8. CDR3 in DNA: TGTGCCAGCAGTTACGAGGCAGGGGGCTTGGACGAGCAGTACTTC. It specifies CASSYEAGGLDEQYF.

This clone was observed a single time. The rearrangement joins TRBV18 to TRBJ2-1; 7 bases match TRBD1. The CDR3 consists of 14 residues. Germline V gene lookup returns CDR1 KGHSH and CDR2 LQKENI. With V trimmed by 5 bases and J by 8 bases, 9 bases remained unmatched. CDR3 nucleotide sequence: TGTGCCAGCTCATCGCGACAGGGACCAGATGAGCAGTTCTTC. Protein sequence: CASSSRQGPDEQFF.

V and J are TRBV7-9 and TRBJ2-1, with D possibly matching TRBD1 (5 bases). The CDR3 has 14 amino acids. Deletions cut 5 bases from V and 7 bases from J, with 15 bases between. From germline, CDR1 is SEHNR and CDR2 FQNEAQ (reference sequence). The CDR3 nucleotides are TGTGCCAGCAGCCGATCAAACTACAGGAATGAGCAGTTCTTC. Residues: CASSRSNYRNEQFF. Based on the CDR3 plus reference TRBV7-9 and TRBJ2-1, the full variable domain is DTGVSQNPRHKITKRGQNVTFRCDPISEHNRLYWYRQTLGQGPEFLTYFQNEAQLEKSRLLSDRFSAERPKGSFSTLEIQRTEQGDSAMYLCASSRSNYRNEQFFGPGTRLTVL.

The chain couples TRBV2 to TRBJ2-7; 9 bases match TRBD1. The V gene's germline CDR1 is SNHLY and CDR2 FYNNEI. The J segment lost 5 bases and the V segment lost 6 bases, leaving 5 bases of the junction unmatched. The CDR3 totals 13 residues. In nucleotides, the CDR3 is TGTGCCAGCAGCGGGACAGGGATCCACGAGCAGTACTTC. It is translated as CASSGTGIHEQYF. The variable domain in full, with the rest retrieved from reference TRBV2 and TRBJ2-7, is EPEVTQTPSHQVTQMGQEVILRCVPISNHLYFYWYRQILGQKVEFLVSFYNNEISEKSEIFDDQFSVERPDGSNFTLKIRSTKLEDSAMYFCASSGTGIHEQYFGPGTRLTVT.

V and J are TRBV19 and TRBJ1-4, with D uncertain. With 3 bases removed from V and 6 bases from J, the gap between germline ends came to 14 bases. Germline V gene lookup returns CDR1 LNHDA and CDR2 SQIVND (reference sequence). The CDR3 spans 15 residues. The CDR3 region has the DNA TGTGCCAGTAGTATTTTTACTGAGAGAGATGAAAAACTGTTTTTT. This gives the protein CASSIFTERDEKLFF.

The chain is built from TRBV28 and TRBJ2-4; TRBD2 agrees at 7 bases. From germline, CDR1 is MDHEN and CDR2 SYDVKM. Trimming took 2 bases from V and 0 from J; bases not matched to a gene: 4. The CDR3 has 16 amino acids. Written as DNA, the CDR3 is TGTGCCAGCAGTTTAGGGGGAGGGGCAGCCAAAAACATTCAGTACTTC. Translating gives CASSLGGGAAKNIQYF.

This clone is a singleton in its sample. This chain links TRBV27 with TRBJ2-5; D unclear. V lost 5 bases, J lost 9 bases, and 13 bases lay in between. The CDR3 length is 12 residues. Germline CDR1 MNHEY, CDR2 SMNVEV (reference sequence). CDR3 amino acids: CASSPDSGAQYF. For the CDR3, the DNA is TGTGCCAGCAGTCCGGATTCAGGTGCCCAGTACTTC.

The chain joins TRBV28 to TRBJ2-7, with TRBD1 matching 8 bases. The CDR3 sequence is 13 residues long. The V gene end was trimmed by 3 bases and the J gene end by 7 bases; junction bases not matched to a gene: 5. Germline V gives CDR1 MDHEN, CDR2 SYDVKM. This chain's CDR3 is CASSFRTGREQYF. The CDR3 nucleotides are TGTGCCAGCAGTTTCCGGACAGGGAGAGAGCAGTACTTC.

V and J are TRBV27 and TRBJ2-3; 9 bases match TRBD2. CDR1 is MNHEY and CDR2 is SMNVEV in the germline V gene (reference sequence). The CDR3 totals 14 residues. V was clipped by 9 bases and J by 2 bases; unmatched bases: 6. The CDR3 spells CASQAGGNTDTQYF. The CDR3 nucleotides read TGTGCCAGTCAAGCGGGGGGAAACACAGATACGCAGTATTTT.

The chain recombines TRBV11-1 with TRBJ1-2, with D perhaps matching TRBD1 (5 bases). Looked up from germline, CDR1 is SGHAT and CDR2 is FQDESV (reference sequence). The CDR3 totals 13 residues. The V end lost 4 bases, the J end lost 6 bases, and 12 bases lay between the germline ends. For the CDR3, the DNA is TGTGCCAGCAGCTATCAGGGTATGGATGGCTACACCTTC. Translating it yields CASSYQGMDGYTF.

This chain uses TRBV6-2 or TRBV6-3 with TRBJ2-2, with a weak D call TRBD2 (5 bases). V was pared by 0 bases and J by 10 bases, with 21 bases between. Germline V CDR1 and CDR2: MNHEY, SVGEGT. This CDR3 contains 17 residues. Here the CDR3 DNA reads TGTGCCAGCAGTTACTCAAATGTGGGCGGGCTTCTTGAGGAGCTGTTTTTT. The encoded protein is CASSYSNVGGLLEELFF.

The chain couples TRBV15 to TRBJ2-7, with D unclear. V was cut by 0 bases and J by 0 bases, with 12 bases left in between. The CDR3 consists of 16 residues. Germline CDR1 LNHNV, CDR2 YYDKDF (reference sequence). The CDR3, as DNA: TGTGCCACCAGCAGAGAAGGACCTCTTAGCTCCTACGAGCAGTACTTC. Its protein is CATSREGPLSSYEQYF.

The rearrangement joins TRBV18 to TRBJ2-2; no reliable D call. CDR3 length: 16 amino acids. Per the germline V gene, CDR1 is KGHSH and CDR2 is LQKENI. Trimming pared 2 bases from V and 1 base from J, leaving 11 bases between. Here the CDR3 DNA reads TGTGCCAGCTCACCATTCAGCAGGAAGAACACCGGGGAGCTGTTTTTT. It translates to CASSPFSRKNTGELFF.

The chain couples TRBV2 to TRBJ1-5, with a tentative D call TRBD1 (5 bases). Germline CDR1 SNHLY, CDR2 FYNNEI. V was trimmed by 2 bases and J by 6 bases, leaving 14 bases between them. CDR3 length equals 15 residues. CDR3 protein: CASSERGAISQPQHF. As DNA, the CDR3 is TGTGCCAGCAGTGAAAGGGGAGCGATCAGTCAGCCCCAGCATTTT.